This T cell receptor beta chain is from a study of cytomegalovirus exposure and HLA in healthy donors. Findings and limits, study-wide: Based on reports, TCR beta sequences accurately predicted HLA-A and HLA-B alleles for most subjects. Researchers reported in a later analysis that common viral pathogens appeared linked to several top clusters. Productive rates of about 90% or about 30% were seen for most TCR beta V segments in an earlier analysis.

Of note for this clone: Its antigen is still unknown.

Vbeta (60) and Jbeta (13) primers were used in the PCR. TCRdb keeps only in-frame clones here, not all; method: immunoSEQ multiplex PCR. The sample lists around 190,000 clones, around 83% occurring once. Germline V gene data show CDR1 as SGHVS and CDR2 as FNYEAQ. CDR3 length: 19 amino acids. The ends lost 3 bases at V and 6 bases at J; junction bases unmatched: 20. The specimen sequenced was PBMCs. The J gene is TRBJ2-1, the V gene TRBV7-6; 7 positions agree with TRBD2. This clonotype was sampled from a girl aged 2 to 10 in good health and CMV-seropositive. CDR3: CASSFPREGERDPRNEQFF. CDR3 sequence (DNA): TGTGCCAGCAGCTTTCCCAGGGAAGGTGAGCGGGACCCCCGCAATGAGCAGTTCTTC. Filled out from reference TRBV7-6 and TRBJ2-1, the complete variable domain reads GAGVSQSPRYKVTKRGQDVALRCDPISGHVSLYWYRQALGQGPEFLTYFNYEAQQDKSGLPNDRFSAERPEGSISTLTIQRTEQRDSAMYRCASSFPREGERDPRNEQFFGPGTRLTVL.